Reported below is one TCR beta chain. The antigen is not known. These data originate in a study of cytomegalovirus exposure and HLA in healthy donors. Across the study: Of all 398 donors who were genotyped, roughly 81% belonged to the Caucasian-associated ancestry cluster. Findings and caveats of the study: What a later analysis showed was that several of the most significant clusters appeared linked to common viral pathogens. Using the classifier, cytomegalovirus status was reportedly diagnosed with high specificity and sensitivity.

Germline V CDR1 and CDR2: MNHEY, SVGAGI. The CDR3 consists of 15 residues. V dropped 2 bases and J dropped 3 bases, with 14 bases sitting between them. Nominally healthy donors provided the samples, though records likely missed some immune exposures. Primers for the PCR totalled 60 Vbeta and 13 Jbeta. Clones were sequenced by immunoSEQ multiplex PCR, and TCRdb holds only the in-frame ones, with some missing. The top ten clones hold about 3.8% of a sample with over 80,000 clones, approximately 83% of them seen once. The V and J genes are TRBV6-5 and TRBJ2-7; a possible D gene is TRBD2 (5 bases). The origin of this receptor is a man in his fifties or sixties in good health and CMV-seronegative. The sequencing input was PBMCs. The CDR3 sequence is CASSYLESGNYEQYF. The DNA of the CDR3 is TGTGCCAGCAGTTACCTGGAGAGCGGCAACTACGAGCAGTACTTC.